This T cell receptor (beta chain) comes out of a study of blood T cells in healthy people across ages (dated by TCRdb to the mid-2010s). The study in broad terms: Template switching captured roughly one uniquely barcoded TCR beta cDNA molecule per two T cells in model experiments. Four age groups were formed from the donors: young (average roughly 15 years), middle-aged (around 37), aged (roughly 58) and long-lived (less than 85). To avoid experimental bias, donors of different ages were randomly spread across the sequencing lanes. For two donors (one aged 18 to 29 and one aged 80 or older), the study analyzed two additional independent replicas of 1 million unique cDNA reads from the same blood draw. The study measured age-related changes in TCR beta repertoire diversity using deep sequencing normalized with unique cDNA molecular identifiers.

Points on this clonotype: Its antigen is currently not known. Germline is not matched at one junction end, which may reflect a read error.

Study-wide conclusions, independent of this receptor: Because donor CMV infection status was unknown, age-related changes in expanded clonotypes were potentially confounded. Estimates of total diversity from one million sequenced T cells were regarded as lower bounds and underestimates. Bulk unsorted PBMC profiling prevented conclusive comparison of naive and antigen-experienced compartments. Observed TCR beta diversity per million T cells fell roughly linearly with age, and a significant reduction was already apparent by age around 40. Compared with the aged group, the long-lived group had more naive CD4+ T cells, fewer expanded clones and increased TCR diversity, a pattern suggesting age selection. There was a strong correlation between observed TCR beta diversity and the percentage of naive T cells measured by flow cytometry.

The protocol used for the library was 5' RACE. TCRdb names Illumina HiSeq 2500 as the instrument used. A second PCR of about 6 to 12 cycles was run with a J-beta primer mix and a sample-barcoded 5' primer. Each TCR beta cDNA molecule received a unique molecular identifier from a template-switch 5' adaptor carrying 12 random nucleotides. At least 2.5 million CDR3-containing paired-end reads were obtained from each sample. All of the RNA was converted into first-strand cDNA using the Mint cDNA synthesis kit, with a TRBC-specific oligonucleotide serving as the primer. After uracil-DNA glycosylase treatment, a first 18-cycle PCR used universal primers M1SS and BC2_uni_R on all cDNA. The original pipeline was this. Each sample was normalized by randomly selecting 1 million high-quality reads, each carrying a distinct molecular identifier. Instead of being binned into consensus sequences, reads with shared molecular identifiers were discarded. MiTCR, with a Q25 quality threshold and the strictest error-elimination algorithm, was used for CDR3 identification, clonotype clustering and error correction. A nonparametric unseen species model with Euler transformation was used to estimate lower-bound total TCR beta diversity. TCRdb trimmed public reads at Q25 via fastp, called clones via MiXCR and kept in-frame beta chains. For every CDR3 protein sequence, its rows merge into one entry that carries the most common genes and DNA. The V and J calls follow TCRdb's processing rather than the paper's. The sample includes approximately 690,000 distinct CDR3 sequences, with approximately 59% observed a single time. Around 37% of the sample is held by the ten biggest clonotypes.

Donors were under 40 systemically healthy Caucasian individuals from Russia aged roughly 6 to 100 years. About 10 milliliters of peripheral blood were drawn from each donor into EDTA-treated Vacutainer tubes. Ficoll-Paque density-gradient centrifugation was used to isolate PBMCs, with at least 6.5 million obtained per sample. Trizol reagent was used to extract total RNA from the PBMCs, yielding at least 5 micrograms per sample. For every donor, flow cytometry on a PBMC aliquot measured the percentage of naive CD45RAhigh/CD27high T cells. The origin of this receptor is a man in his sixties in good health. The sequencing input was blood.

CDR3 reads: CASSSETGAGYGHTF. The DNA sequence follows: TGTGCCAGCAGCTCAGAGACAGGGGCTGGCTATGGCCACACCTTC. This chain is built from TRBV5-6 and TRBJ1-2, with TRBD1 matching 8 junction bases. The CDR3 measures 15 amino acids from cysteine to phenylalanine. Just the 45-base CDR3 DNA is kept, in frame starting at base 1. CDR1 is given as SGHDT and CDR2 as YYEEEE, both from the germline V gene.